These 3 T cell receptor beta chains were all obtained from the same sample, sequenced in a study of CD8+CD57+ T cells in acquired aplastic anemia. TCR beta VDJ and CDR3 profiling used genomic DNA as template. TCRdb ran MiXCR on the reads and lists one entry per CDR3 protein. Among approximately 200,000 distinct CDR3 sequences listed, less than 60% were seen once. It was patients with CD8+CD57+ cell expansion by flow cytometry who were chosen for sequencing. Sequencing was carried out using sorted CD4+, CD8+, or CD8+CD57+ T cells (not recorded which) from PBMCs. These receptors all come from a human donor with aplastic anemia.

The chain joins TRBV29-1 to TRBJ2-7; D unclear. Germline CDR1 SQVTM, CDR2 ANQGSEA. This CDR3 contains 14 residues. Trimming took off 4 bases at V and 0 bases at J, with 13 bases between the two ends. The CDR3, as DNA: TGCAGCGTTGTACGTGGCCTGTCCTCCTACGAGCAGTACTTC. Amino acids: CSVVRGLSSYEQYF.

At least ten counts were recorded for this clonotype. The chain links TRBV19 to TRBJ2-7; the D is unclear. V was cut by 10 bases and J by 6 bases, with 19 bases left in between. The germline V gene encodes CDR1 LNHDA and CDR2 SQIVND (reference sequence). The CDR3 has 13 amino acids. DNA for the CDR3: TGTGCCACAGCGTACTTGGCGTCAGCCGAGCAGTACTTC. Protein: CATAYLASAEQYF.

This clonotype was picked up many times. This chain connects TRBV6-6 to TRBJ2-7; 7 bases are shared with TRBD1. The junction had 13 bases not matched to a gene; V was cut back by 6 bases and J by 5 bases. There are 15 residues in the CDR3. Germline loops: CDR1 MNHNY, CDR2 SVGAGI (reference sequence). Here the CDR3 DNA reads TGTGCCAGCAGCCGTAACAGGGGTGGGGGCAACGAGCAGTACTTC. Amino acids: CASSRNRGGGNEQYF.